The following is a TCR beta chain sequence with its context. No cognate antigen has been identified for it. In total, around 600 healthy bone marrow donors made up the cohort. At the time of sampling, every cohort member was nominally healthy, though immune exposures that went unrecorded were likely present. The donor was CMV seronegative and belonged to the group of 352 seronegative cohort members. A peripheral blood sample was provided by each donor, and peripheral blood mononuclear cells were used for TCR beta sequencing. Genomic DNA was extracted from the blood cell samples with the Qiagen DNeasy Blood Extraction Kit. The data stem from a study of cytomegalovirus exposure and HLA in healthy donors (dated by TCRdb to 2016 to 2017). Broadly, across the study: According to an earlier analysis of a few hundred of the donors, roughly 180 million T cells yielded approximately 120 million unique TCR beta sequences and less than 300 Gb of sequence data. An early release covering some 640 HLA-typed donors comprised roughly 300 gigabases of sequencing data and approximately 85 million unique TCR sequences. Every repertoire in the discovery cohort had been generated on one and the same sequencing platform. Because of strong linkage in the cohort, a few DR-DQ haplotypes were treated as single units for association and clustering. Among some 400 genotyped donors of the cohort, an average of approximately 240,000 unique TCR beta nucleotide sequences were sequenced per donor, around 18% of them non-productive. The number of typed donors differed by locus: about 629-640 for A, B, C, DRB1 and DQB1; 500 to 550 for DQA1; 600 to 610 for DPA1; and approximately 450 for DPB1. Alongside the repertoire data, information on donor age, sex, ethnicity and CMV serostatus was compiled. The genetic ancestry cluster associated with self-reported Caucasian donors included 81% of the 398 genotyped donors. In an earlier analysis of a few hundred of the donors, high-throughput TCR beta sequencing was used to judge whether each TCR beta V gene segment behaved as functional or pseudogenic. The study aimed to test whether cataloging public T cell receptors could reveal signatures of past pathogen exposure. The T cell repertoires of 666 subjects were profiled by immunosequencing and related to cytomegalovirus serostatus. In a later analysis, previously published TCR beta repertoires from several hundred donors were re-analyzed and high-resolution HLA genotyping was added so that TCR occurrence patterns could be studied. To predict cytomegalovirus infection status, the study brought together high-throughput TCR immunosequencing, statistical association of individual TCRs with disease status, and machine learning. In a later genetic analysis, genome-wide SNP genotypes for 398 of the 666 donors were used, and that subset was treated as a discovery cohort. Besides the first cohort of 500 to 700 subjects, a separate validation cohort made up of roughly 130 different subjects was used. Rather than drawing on any new phenotypic data, the later analysis identified candidate immune exposures from TCR beta sequences and the way those sequences occurred across donors. Class I and class II HLA loci were covered by the typing at four-digit resolution. Broad study findings and their caveats: The classifier was reported to diagnose cytomegalovirus status with high specificity and sensitivity in both the original cohort and the validation cohort. The study listed approximately 150 TCR beta chains as associated with cytomegalovirus. In a later genetic analysis, a missense DCLRE1C variant was associated with V-gene and J-gene trimming of TCR beta chains, and the association was replicated in an independent cohort. According to a later genetic analysis, donors in an Asian-associated ancestry cluster had fewer N-insertions in productive TCRs than the roughly 670-donor mean. The earlier analysis of about 600 of the donors excluded 15 to 20 rarely observed V segments, including chromosome 9 orphons, because counts were too low. In vitro tests confirmed that a few of the cytomegalovirus-associated TCR beta chains recognize cytomegalovirus antigens. In an earlier analysis of around 600 of the donors, most TCR beta V segments were observed in productive rearrangements about 90% or about 30% of the time, broadly matching IMGT annotations. In a later analysis, HLA-associated TCR beta chains were found to be more clonally expanded and to have lower generation probabilities than equally common non-associated chains. Assigning TCR associations to individual alleles was difficult when HLA alleles, especially DR and DQ, strongly co-occurred. The authors suggested that the approach could potentially be generalized to other disease states and immunological phenotypes. Presence/absence analyses assumed roughly uniform sequencing depth across donors, an assumption that may not hold. According to a later analysis, most CMV-associated TCR beta chains appeared to be HLA-restricted, and the HLA associations seemed to be driven largely by CMV exposure. A group of highly shared sequence variants was considered likely to be a technical artifact of the sequencing pipeline. In this cohort, only TCR beta chains were sequenced, and detectable features were limited by the absence of alpha or paired-chain data. In a later analysis, the rate of TCR association differed among HLA loci, with DRB1 alleles having the most associated TCRs and HLA-C alleles having the fewest. HLA typing was unavailable for some donors at each locus, so association tests used only the typed subset. A later analysis reported that several top co-occurrence clusters appeared linked to parvovirus B19, influenza, CMV and Epstein-Barr virus. The only immune exposure information available for the cohort was CMV serostatus. Correlated functional status among segregating V segments might be attributable to linkage disequilibrium, but an unknown experimental factor could not be ruled out. In a later analysis, some 17,000 TCR beta sequences were associated with specific HLA alleles at a false discovery rate of 0.05. Most TCR sequences were seen in very few donors, while some public TCRs were found in many individuals. A further reported finding was that TCR beta sequences accurately predicted the HLA-A and HLA-B alleles for most subjects in the first cohort.

Libraries were built with the immunoSEQ multiplex PCR assay. For the multiplex PCR, a mixture combining 60 forward primers for TCR Vbeta segments and 13 reverse primers for TCR Jbeta segments was used. The CDR3 region of rearranged TCR beta genes was amplified from genomic DNA with a multiplex PCR assay. Amplified TCR beta libraries were sequenced as 87-base-pair reads on the Illumina HiSeq System. In the authors' own workflow: In a later analysis, some 80 million unique TCR beta chains were counted across the 666 repertoires, and approximately 11 million of these chains were shared by at least two donors. A nearest-neighbor algorithm error-corrected the raw reads and collapsed the reads into unique sequences, merging closely related sequences to remove PCR and sequencing errors. Alignment of CDR3 sequences to IMGT reference sequences was used to assign V, D and J gene segments. For a sequence to be retained, a match of at least six nucleotides was required to both a V gene segment and a J gene segment. Rearrangements were called productive when the CDR3 lacked stop codons and stayed in frame with V and J; all others were non-productive. CDR3 was defined by IMGT convention, running from the second conserved V-encoded cysteine to the conserved J-encoded phenylalanine. The earlier analysis of a few hundred of the donors excluded any sequence lacking an unambiguous match to a single V gene segment. In an earlier analysis of several hundred of the donors, V segments were called functional above 56.7% productive rearrangements and were called segregating when the between-donor standard deviation exceeded 5%. A statistical classification framework was built to diagnose cytomegalovirus status from the catalog of TCR beta chain sequences. In a later analysis, TCR nucleotide sequences were compared against IMGT/GENE-DB human TR gene sequences so that V and J genes could be assigned. In a later analysis, CDR3 sequences and most-parsimonious VDJ recombination scenarios were assigned using the TCRdist pipeline. In a later analysis, each TCR beta chain was defined by its CDR3 amino acid sequence together with its V-gene family, and reads without a unique V-gene family were excluded. In a later analysis, 500 to 700 highly shared, low-generation-probability nucleotide sequences were removed to address suspected cross-contamination and a sequencing artifact. In a later analysis, a clonal expansion index for each public chain was calculated from normalized within-repertoire ranks of inferred template counts. Generation probabilities in a later analysis came from a VDJ recombination model fitted to out-of-frame rearrangements, and those results were checked against IGoR. In a later analysis, TCR-TCR, TCR-HLA and TCR-CMV co-occurrence was scored with hypergeometric tests, and a repertoire-size bias correction was applied to TCR pairs. False discovery rates were estimated in a later analysis by permuting HLA or CMV assignments 20 times. In a later analysis, co-occurring TCRs were grouped with DBSCAN, and TCRdist sequence similarity was added when clustering was performed within HLA-allele-positive subsets. Repertoires with fewer than 30,000 or more than 120,000 public chains were left out of co-occurrence clustering, as were roughly five repertoires with anomalous nucleotide sharing. Sourced from immuneACCESS, this table was stored by TCRdb with only in-frame sequences that have V and J called. A share of the clones is absent; for the studies checked, an unresolved V gene accounts for under half, and the remainder has no known explanation. The DNA gave D and trimming, while V, J and clone size come from that table. The table kept for this sample lists around 140,000 clones. The top ten clonotypes cover about 2.2% of the sample.

The sequence was collected from a woman aged 18 to 35 in good health and CMV-seronegative. The sequenced sample was PBMCs.

The CDR3 region: CSVSHLDEQFF. The DNA is TGCAGCGTTTCACATCTCGATGAGCAGTTCTTC. The chain joins TRBV29-1 to TRBJ2-1, with the D gene too uncertain to name. The V end loses 5 bases and the J end loses 8 bases, and a stretch of 10 bases separates them. The germline V gene yields SQVTM for CDR1 and ANQGSEA for CDR2. From the cysteine up to the phenylalanine, the CDR3 has a length of 11 residues. The only DNA kept is the CDR3, 33 bases in frame from the first base.